Listed below are T cell receptor beta chains from one sample, sequenced in a study of response to subunit inactivated influenza vaccine. TCRdb itself ran the RT-PCR reads through MiXCR, one entry per CDR3 protein. The sample shows fewer than 600,000 distinct CDR3 sequences, roughly 7.9% of them seen only once. The specimen comprised PBMCs from blood, sampled roughly 24 months after vaccination. The receptor source for this set is a man aged 45 to 70 who received an inactivated influenza vaccine. Both conserved end residues are part of each CDR3. D genes are given only for firm matches. Some rows mark clone size as missing; the rest say once, few, many or name a class of expanded clone.

clone_size	d_call	v_call	j_call	cdr3_aa	cdr3_nt
many	NA	TRBV20-1	TRBJ2-7	CSALQGSYEQYF	TGCAGTGCTCTTCAGGGTAGCTACGAGCAGTACTTC
many	NA	TRBV6-1	TRBJ2-7	CASIRGTGSSYEQYF	TGTGCCAGCATCCGAGGCACAGGCTCCTCCTACGAGCAGTACTTC
NA	NA	TRBV20-1	TRBJ2-2	CSACRVSGGELFF	TGCAGTGCGTGTCGAGTTAGTGGCGGGGAGCTGTTTTTT
many	TRBD2	TRBV5-1	TRBJ2-1	CASSVGTSSSDEQFF	TGCGCCAGCAGCGTCGGGACTAGCTCTTCCGATGAGCAGTTCTTC
NA	NA	TRBV4-2	TRBJ2-1	CASSLNKGNEQFF	TGTGCCAGCAGCCTCAATAAGGGCAATGAGCAGTTCTTC
few	NA	TRBV7-9	TRBJ2-7	CASNQPGHTSYEQYF	TGTGCCAGCAACCAACCGGGACACACCTCCTACGAGCAGTACTTC
few	TRBD2	TRBV6-2/TRBV6-3	TRBJ2-7	CASSRGTSTISYEQYF	TGTGCCAGCAGCCGCGGGACTAGCACAATCTCCTACGAGCAGTACTTC
many	NA	TRBV6-2/TRBV6-3	TRBJ2-1	CASSYSPWTASTANEQFF	TGTGCCAGCAGTTACTCACCCTGGACAGCTTCTACGGCCAATGAGCAGTTCTTC
NA	TRBD2	TRBV14	TRBJ2-5	CASSQYLAGPILKETQYF	TGTGCCAGCAGCCAATATCTAGCGGGGCCTATACTGAAGGAGACCCAGTACTTC
many	NA	TRBV6-2/TRBV6-3	TRBJ2-1	CASSYYPTVGFRSNEQFF	TGTGCCAGCAGTTACTACCCTACGGTGGGTTTTCGTTCGAATGAGCAGTTCTTC
NA	TRBD1	TRBV6-2/TRBV6-3	TRBJ2-1	CASRRTGTAYNEKFF	TGTGCCAGCAGACGTACCGGGACAGCCTACAATGAGAAGTTCTTC
few	NA	TRBV20-1	TRBJ1-5	CSAPRQAGQPQHF	TGCAGTGCCCCCCGACAGGCAGGTCAGCCCCAGCATTTT
many	NA	TRBV12-3/TRBV12-4	TRBJ2-7	CASSADRSYEQYF	TGTGCCAGCAGTGCGGACAGATCCTACGAGCAGTACTTC
NA	TRBD2	TRBV7-2	TRBJ2-7	CASSFLAEEPYEQYF	TGTGCCAGCAGCTTTCTAGCGGAAGAGCCCTACGAGCAGTACTTC
few	TRBD1	TRBV29-1	TRBJ1-2	CSVGEGAVYGYTF	TGCAGCGTTGGTGAGGGGGCGGTCTATGGCTACACCTTC
few	TRBD2	TRBV5-1	TRBJ2-5	CASSSKGLGNQETQYF	TGCGCCAGCAGCTCTAAGGGACTAGGTAACCAAGAGACCCAGTACTTC
many	TRBD2	TRBV7-2	TRBJ2-7	CASSLGGRGEQYF	TGTGCCAGCAGCTTAGGTGGGAGGGGAGAGCAGTACTTC
few	TRBD2	TRBV2	TRBJ2-1	CASRKGGLAAEQFF	TGTGCCAGCAGAAAGGGGGGACTAGCGGCTGAGCAGTTCTTC
few	NA	TRBV6-6	TRBJ2-3	CASWRGSTDTQYF	TGTGCCAGCTGGAGGGGGAGCACAGATACGCAGTATTTT
NA	NA	TRBV10-3	TRBJ1-1	CAISNRTANTEAFF	TGTGCCATCAGTAACCGGACAGCTAACACTGAAGCTTTCTTT
few	TRBD1	TRBV11-3	TRBJ2-3	CASSPGQGRLGTDTQYF	TGTGCCAGCAGCCCCGGACAGGGGCGTTTGGGCACAGATACGCAGTATTTT
NA	TRBD1	TRBV3-1	TRBJ1-2	CASSPAPGQGITNYGYTF	TGTGCCAGCAGCCCCGCGCCGGGACAGGGAATTACTAACTATGGCTACACCTTC
many	TRBD2	TRBV5-1	TRBJ2-3	CASSPGLAGEADTQYF	TGCGCCAGCAGCCCTGGACTAGCGGGGGAGGCAGATACGCAGTATTTT
many	NA	TRBV5-1	TRBJ1-1	CASSLAGGQLMNTEAFF	TGCGCCAGCAGCCTGGCCGGGGGACAACTCATGAACACTGAAGCTTTCTTT
many	NA	TRBV6-1	TRBJ2-7	CASRSTASYEQYF	TGTGCCAGCAGATCGACAGCCTCCTACGAGCAGTACTTC
many	NA	TRBV4-3	TRBJ1-4	CASSQDGILLRATNEKLFF	TGCGCCAGCAGCCAAGATGGGATTCTACTCCGTGCAACTAATGAAAAACTGTTTTTT
many	NA	TRBV27	TRBJ1-5	CASSSERLLGEHQPQHF	TGTGCCAGCAGTTCGGAACGACTCCTCGGAGAACATCAGCCCCAGCATTTT
many	NA	TRBV7-9	TRBJ1-1	CASSPNGEVAFF	TGTGCCAGCAGCCCCAACGGGGAAGTAGCTTTCTTT
NA	NA	TRBV5-1	TRBJ2-3	CASSLSYTQYF	TGCGCCAGCAGCTTGTCTTATACGCAGTATTTT
many	NA	TRBV6-5	TRBJ2-3	CASSYSSRGGTDTQYF	TGTGCCAGCAGTTACTCGAGTCGGGGAGGCACAGATACGCAGTATTTT
many	NA	TRBV10-3	TRBJ2-1	CAISDELPNNEQFF	TGTGCCATCAGTGATGAACTACCAAACAATGAGCAGTTCTTC
NA	NA	TRBV5-1	TRBJ2-3	CASSAEPQGFGTDTQYF	TGCGCCAGCAGCGCGGAGCCCCAAGGGTTCGGCACAGATACGCAGTATTTT
few	TRBD2	TRBV7-2	TRBJ2-4	CASSVPGLANDKNIQYF	TGTGCCAGCAGCGTACCGGGACTAGCGAACGACAAAAACATTCAGTACTTC
few	TRBD1	TRBV5-1	TRBJ2-5	CASSVTGVTETQYF	TGCGCCAGCAGCGTCACAGGGGTAACGGAGACCCAGTACTTC
NA	TRBD2	TRBV12-3/TRBV12-4	TRBJ2-2	CASSPQLAGAVGTGELFF	TGTGCCAGCAGCCCCCAACTAGCGGGGGCCGTTGGGACCGGGGAGCTGTTTTTT
NA	TRBD1	TRBV14	TRBJ2-3	CASSPRTGQSTQYF	TGTGCCAGCAGTCCCCGGACAGGCCAGAGTACGCAGTATTTT
few	NA	TRBV5-1	TRBJ2-1	CASSLPLGPGDEQFF	TGCGCCAGCAGCTTACCCCTAGGTCCGGGCGATGAGCAGTTCTTC
NA	NA	TRBV6-1	TRBJ1-2	CASTARDSYGYTF	TGTGCCAGCACGGCCCGAGATTCCTATGGCTACACCTTC
NA	TRBD2	TRBV20-1	TRBJ2-3	CSARAGGTGTDTQYF	TGCAGTGCTAGAGCGGGAGGGACCGGAACAGATACGCAGTATTTT
few	NA	TRBV5-5	TRBJ2-3	CASSRGTPTDTQYF	TGTGCCAGCAGCCGAGGAACACCAACAGATACGCAGTATTTT
few	NA	TRBV6-5	TRBJ2-7	CASSYSMGRMEQYF	TGTGCCAGCAGTTACTCGATGGGAAGGATGGAGCAGTACTTC
few	TRBD1	TRBV27	TRBJ1-4	CASSWTGGLEKLFF	TGTGCCAGCAGTTGGACAGGGGGTCTTGAAAAACTGTTTTTT
NA	TRBD2	TRBV9	TRBJ2-3	CASSAGGGQSTDTQYF	TGTGCCAGCAGCGCGGGAGGCGGGCAGAGCACAGATACGCAGTATTTT
many	TRBD1	TRBV12-3/TRBV12-4	TRBJ2-7	CASSAGTGLYEQYF	TGTGCCAGCAGTGCCGGGACAGGGCTCTACGAGCAGTACTTC
NA	NA	TRBV10-2	TRBJ1-4	CASSDPSGVNEKLFF	TGCGCCAGCAGTGATCCTTCGGGAGTGAACGAAAAACTGTTTTTT
few	TRBD2	TRBV29-1	TRBJ2-3	CSVVGGGSTDTQYF	TGCAGCGTTGTTGGGGGGGGTAGCACAGATACGCAGTATTTT
NA	NA	TRBV12-3/TRBV12-4	TRBJ1-2	CASSPTETLYGYTF	TGTGCCAGCAGCCCGACAGAGACCCTCTATGGCTACACCTTC
many	NA	TRBV20-1	TRBJ2-1	CSARVKGITYNEQFF	TGCAGTGCTAGAGTCAAGGGGATAACCTACAATGAGCAGTTCTTC
once	TRBD2	TRBV20-1	TRBJ2-1	CSAAKSGRAYNEQFF	TGCAGTGCCGCTAAAAGCGGGAGGGCCTACAATGAGCAGTTCTTC
NA	TRBD1	TRBV4-1	TRBJ1-6	CASSPWTGGNSPLHF	TGCGCCAGCAGCCCCTGGACAGGTGGGAATTCACCCCTCCACTTT
many	NA	TRBV7-9	TRBJ2-1	CASSYSYNEQFF	TGTGCCAGCAGCTATTCCTACAATGAGCAGTTCTTC
many	NA	TRBV20-1	TRBJ1-1	CSARDLGQLMNTEAFF	TGCAGTGCTAGAGATTTAGGACAGCTCATGAACACTGAAGCTTTCTTT
few	NA	TRBV6-5	TRBJ1-2	CASSSQGTGYTF	TGTGCCAGCAGTTCTCAGGGAACTGGCTACACCTTC
once	NA	TRBV5-5	TRBJ1-6	CASSPEQGGLSPLHF	TGTGCCAGCAGTCCGGAACAGGGTGGTCTTTCACCCCTCCACTTT